This is a list of T cell receptor beta chains from one sample in a study of OX40 agonist ivuxolimab in advanced cancers. Clones were sequenced by immunoSEQ multiplex PCR, and TCRdb holds only the in-frame ones, with some missing. The sample lists roughly 86,000 clones; 70% to 90% were seen once. The specimen was CD4+ or CD8+ T cells sorted from blood, collected in a trial of the OX40 agonist ivuxolimab. The receptor source for this set is an adult with an advanced solid tumor such as melanoma, head and neck, liver or kidney cancer. Each CDR3 is given with its conserved first and last residue. The order of the fields is D gene, J gene, V gene, clone size, CDR3 DNA, CDR3 protein. The D gene is left open where the match is weak. For some rows the clone size is stated as once, few or many, or as a class when expanded; others skip it.

>TRBD2|TRBJ2-1|TRBV6-5|-
TGTGCCAGCAGTAGACTAGCGGGGGGGGGTGAGCAGTTCTTC
CASSRLAGGGEQFF
>-|TRBJ2-7|TRBV25-1|-
TGTGCCAGCAGTGCTAGGGACGGCCAAGATAACGAGCAGTACTTC
CASSARDGQDNEQYF
>TRBD1|TRBJ2-2|TRBV19|-
TGTGCCAGTAGGGACCGGGACAGACGATACACCGGGGAGCTGTTTTTT
CASRDRDRRYTGELFF
>-|TRBJ2-1|TRBV6-5|once
TGTGCCAGCAGGCCTGGACCTTACAATGAGCAGTTCTTC
CASRPGPYNEQFF
>-|TRBJ2-3|TRBV11-3|-
TGTGCCAGCAGCCCGAGCGGACTCACAGATACGCAGTATTTT
CASSPSGLTDTQYF
>TRBD1|TRBJ2-3|TRBV11-3|-
TGTGCCAGCAGCTTACCGACAGGGGGTCACGATACGCAGTATTTT
CASSLPTGGHDTQYF
>-|TRBJ2-7|TRBV5-6|-
TGTGCCAGCAGCTCGAGGCAGGTCTACGAGCAGTACTTC
CASSSRQVYEQYF
>TRBD2|TRBJ2-7|TRBV7-8|-
TGTGCCAGCAGCTTAGTAGCGGGTGGGTCCTACGAGCAGTACTTC
CASSLVAGGSYEQYF
>TRBD2|TRBJ2-1|TRBV28|-
TGTGCCAGCAGTCGGGGGTCTAGCGGGACGGTGGGGTTCTTC
CASSRGSSGTVGFF
>-|TRBJ1-5|TRBV5-1|few
TGCGCCAGCAGCTTGGGAGGGGCCAATCAGCCCCAGCATTTT
CASSLGGANQPQHF
>-|TRBJ1-3|TRBV10-1|-
TGCGCCAGCAGTGGCCCGGGAATCGCTGGAAACACCATATATTTT
CASSGPGIAGNTIYF
>-|TRBJ1-1|TRBV5-6|-
TGTGCCAGCAGCTTCGGGGATCTGGACACTGAAGCTTTCTTT
CASSFGDLDTEAFF